A single sample gave rise to the 10 T cell receptor beta chains below, sequenced in a study of blood T cell repertoires in COVID-19. Assay used: immunoSEQ multiplex PCR; TCRdb lists only in-frame clones, some missing. The table has about 18,000 clones, about 85% seen once. Specimen: peripheral blood. All receptors derive from a human donor in a cohort sampled during active COVID-19.

The V and J genes are TRBV6-5 and TRBJ2-7; possibly TRBD1 for D (6 bases). Germline CDR1 reads MNHEY; CDR2 reads SVGAGI. Trimming cost V 10 bases and J 0 bases, with 10 bases left between them. This CDR3 has 12 residues. The CDR3 DNA reads TGTGCCACTACGGACAGCTCCTACGAGCAGTACTTC. It is translated as CATTDSSYEQYF.

The rearrangement links TRBV7-3 to TRBJ2-2; 11 positions agree with TRBD2. Unmatched junction bases numbered 4, after V lost 5 bases and J lost 2 bases. Germline CDR1 reads SGHTA; CDR2 reads FQGTGA. The CDR3 is made up of 16 amino acids. DNA for the CDR3: TGTGCCAGCAGCCCTAGCGGGGGGACCAACACCGGGGAGCTGTTTTTT. Protein sequence: CASSPSGGTNTGELFF. The full variable domain, with the rest looked up from reference TRBV7-3 and TRBJ2-2, is GAGVSQTPSNKVTEKGKYVELRCDPISGHTALYWYRQSLGQGPEFLIYFQGTGAADDSGLPNDRFFAVRPEGSVSTLKIQRTERGDSAVYLCASSPSGGTNTGELFFGEGSRLTVL.

The J gene is TRBJ1-1, the V gene TRBV5-1; TRBD1 might be the D (6 bases). The CDR3 loop spans 14 amino acids. Looked up from germline, CDR1 is SGHRS and CDR2 is YFSETQ. The ends were cut back, 2 bases at V and 0 bases at J, with 8 bases in the middle. CDR3: CASSLGTLNTEAFF. CDR3 coding DNA: TGCGCCAGCAGCTTAGGGACATTGAACACTGAAGCTTTCTTT.

This clone turned up a few times. V gene TRBV7-2 combines with J gene TRBJ2-7; D perhaps matches TRBD1 (6 bases). V lost 2 bases to trimming and J lost 2 bases, with 13 bases between them. The CDR3 has 15 residues. Germline-derived CDR1 and CDR2 are SGHTA and FQGNSA. CDR3 bases: TGTGCCAGCAGCTTAACATGGGACAAGACCTACGAGCAGTACTTC. Encoded protein: CASSLTWDKTYEQYF.

This rearrangement joins TRBV6-1 to TRBJ2-1, with D maybe TRBD2 (6 bases). The CDR3 length is 12 residues. Germline CDR1 reads MNHNS; CDR2 reads SASEGT. V was clipped by 2 bases and J by 8 bases, with 7 bases between them. The DNA of the CDR3 is TGTGCCAGCAGTGAATCGGGGGATGAGCAGTTCTTC. Translated: CASSESGDEQFF.

This clone was counted a few times. The chain has TRBV4-2 and TRBJ1-6; maybe TRBD1 (6 bases). Germline loops: CDR1 LGHNA, CDR2 YNFKEQ. Trimming left V 0 bases short and J 7 bases short, with 13 bases between. CDR3 length: 16 amino acids. CDR3 bases: TGTGCCAGCAGCCAAGATAGGGGCAGGGGAAATTCACCCCTCCACTTT. Translated, it gives CASSQDRGRGNSPLHF.

The rearrangement joins TRBV27 to TRBJ2-7, with 7 bases matching TRBD1. CDR1 is MNHEY and CDR2 is SMNVEV in the germline V gene (reference sequence). The trim removed 4 bases at V and 0 bases at J, leaving 6 bases unmatched. The CDR3 is 15 amino acids. This CDR3 is CASSSSGTASYEQYF. The CDR3 coding sequence is TGTGCCAGCAGTTCCTCCGGGACAGCCTCCTACGAGCAGTACTTC.

This chain connects TRBV9 to TRBJ1-4; D unresolved. Germline assignment: CDR1 SGDLS and CDR2 YYNGEE. The V and J ends lost 4 bases and 6 bases respectively, with 16 bases between them. This CDR3 spans 15 amino acids. CDR3 amino acids: CASSLSGTRDEKLFF. CDR3 nucleotides: TGTGCCAGCAGCCTGAGTGGCACGCGGGATGAAAAACTGTTTTTT.

The V and J genes are TRBV7-8 and TRBJ2-1; 7 bases line up with TRBD2. The germline V gene has CDR1 SGHVS and CDR2 FQNEAQ. V dropped 5 bases and J dropped 0; count of bases not matched to a gene: 7. The CDR3 has 16 amino acids. CDR3 loop: CASSNSRLASYNEQFF. As DNA, the CDR3 is TGTGCCAGCAGCAACTCCCGACTAGCCTCCTACAATGAGCAGTTCTTC.

The gene calls are TRBV20-1 and TRBJ1-1; 7 bases align to TRBD1. CDR1 and CDR2 from the germline V gene are DFQATT and SNEGSKA (reference sequence). Trimming cost V 3 bases and J 1 base; bases outside gene matches: 5. The CDR3 has 14 amino acids. CDR3 sequence (DNA): TGCAGTGCTAGTTTCCCAGGGGGGAACACTGAAGCTTTCTTT. Protein sequence: CSASFPGGNTEAFF.